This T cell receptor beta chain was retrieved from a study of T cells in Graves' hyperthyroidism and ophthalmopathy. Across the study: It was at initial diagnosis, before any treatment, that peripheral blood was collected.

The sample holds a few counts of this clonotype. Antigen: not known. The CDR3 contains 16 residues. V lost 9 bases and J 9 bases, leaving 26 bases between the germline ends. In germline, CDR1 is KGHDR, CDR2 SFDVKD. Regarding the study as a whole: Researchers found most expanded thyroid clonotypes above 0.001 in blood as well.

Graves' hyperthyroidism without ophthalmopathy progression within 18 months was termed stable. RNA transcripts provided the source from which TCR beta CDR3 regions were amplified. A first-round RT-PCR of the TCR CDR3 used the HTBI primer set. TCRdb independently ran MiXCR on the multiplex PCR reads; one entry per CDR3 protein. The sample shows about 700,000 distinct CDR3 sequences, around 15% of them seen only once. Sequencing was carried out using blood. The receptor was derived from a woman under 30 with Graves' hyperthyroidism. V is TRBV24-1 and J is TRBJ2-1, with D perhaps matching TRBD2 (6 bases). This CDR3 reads CATGGFGRKGGSEQFF. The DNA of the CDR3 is TGTGCCACCGGGGGTTTTGGGCGAAAGGGAGGCAGTGAGCAGTTCTTC.